The rows below give T cell receptor beta chains drawn from one sample of a study of PD-1 blockade in classical Hodgkin lymphoma. The table came from immunoSEQ multiplex PCR; TCRdb's copy has only in-frame clones and leaves some out. Of around 60,000 clones listed, roughly nine tenths are singletons. The sample in question was peripheral blood mononuclear cells (PBMCs), obtained before the fourth cycle of nivolumab. These receptor sequences come from a human donor with classical Hodgkin lymphoma. The CDR3 runs from the conserved cysteine through the conserved F or W. D genes are given only for firm matches. Clone size, where shown, is once, few, many, or a class for clones that have expanded.

CDR3 protein | CDR3 DNA | D gene | J gene | V gene | clone size
CASSISRGLENSPLHF | TGTGCCAGTAGTATAAGCAGGGGGCTGGAGAATTCACCCCTCCACTTT | TRBD1 | TRBJ1-6 | TRBV19 | -
CASSLRSGGPAGEQYF | TGTGCCAGCAGCTTACGTAGCGGGGGGCCCGCCGGCGAGCAGTACTTC | TRBD2 | TRBJ2-7 | TRBV7-2 | -
CASSAPDNYNEQFF | TGTGCCAGCAGCGCCCCGGACAACTACAATGAGCAGTTCTTC | - | TRBJ2-1 | TRBV7-9 | -
CASSVEDRDSYEQYF | TGTGCCAGCAGTGTAGAGGACAGAGACTCCTACGAGCAGTACTTC | - | TRBJ2-7 | TRBV6-1 | once
CASRGSQTSYNEQFF | TGTGCCAGCAGGGGGTCCCAGACCTCCTACAATGAGCAGTTCTTC | - | TRBJ2-1 | TRBV11-2 | -
CASLPTGGLTEAFF | TGTGCCAGCCTACCTACAGGGGGCCTCACTGAAGCTTTCTTT | TRBD1 | TRBJ1-1 | TRBV19 | -
CASSPPGGAGEKLFF | TGTGCCAGCAGTCCCCCGGGGGGGGCTGGAGAAAAACTGTTTTTT | - | TRBJ1-4 | TRBV28 | -
CASSPGTELNIQYF | TGCGCCAGCAGCCCGGGGACAGAATTAAACATTCAGTACTTC | TRBD1 | TRBJ2-4 | TRBV4-1 | -
CASSLGGQGRHEKLFF | TGTGCCAGCAGCTTGGGGGGACAGGGGCGGCATGAAAAACTGTTTTTT | TRBD1 | TRBJ1-4 | TRBV5-4 | -
CASSLRGGGNEQFF | TGTGCCAGCAGTTTACGGGGAGGGGGAAATGAGCAGTTCTTC | - | TRBJ2-1 | TRBV28 | -
CASRAGGLGNEQFF | TGTGCCAGCAGGGCCGGGGGGCTTGGGAATGAGCAGTTCTTC | - | TRBJ2-1 | TRBV6-5 | -
CASSSWAEGGISSPLHF | TGTGCCAGCAGCTCCTGGGCCGAGGGTGGGATAAGTTCACCCCTCCACTTT | - | TRBJ1-6 | TRBV7-9 | -
CASSLAPGPSYEQYF | TGTGCCAGCAGCTTAGCCCCGGGACCCTCCTACGAGCAGTACTTC | - | TRBJ2-7 | TRBV7-8 | -
CASSPYPGQDLQETQYF | TGTGCCAGCTCACCCTACCCAGGACAGGACCTGCAAGAGACCCAGTACTTC | TRBD1 | TRBJ2-5 | TRBV18 | -
CASNTGLSYEQYF | TGTGCCAGCAATACCGGACTATCCTACGAGCAGTACTTC | - | TRBJ2-7 | TRBV5-5 | -
CASSQVPSGAYNEQFF | TGTGCCAGCAGCCAAGTGCCCAGCGGGGCCTACAATGAGCAGTTCTTC | TRBD2 | TRBJ2-1 | TRBV4-2 | -
CASSYSGPEQYF | TGCGCCAGCAGCTACTCAGGACCCGAGCAGTACTTC | - | TRBJ2-7 | TRBV5-1 | -
CASSIQSGLSVYNEQFF | TGTGCCAGCAGCATCCAGTCGGGACTCTCCGTGTACAATGAGCAGTTCTTC | - | TRBJ2-1 | TRBV7-3 | -
CASSPTSGGETQYF | TGTGCCAGCTCACCGACCAGCGGGGGAGAGACCCAGTACTTC | TRBD2 | TRBJ2-5 | TRBV18 | -
CASSQGTGVNYEQYF | TGTGCCAGCAGCCAAGGGACAGGGGTAAACTACGAGCAGTACTTC | TRBD1 | TRBJ2-7 | TRBV2 | -
CASSFGADTQYF | TGTGCCAGCAGCTTTGGGGCAGATACGCAGTATTTT | - | TRBJ2-3 | TRBV5-6 | once
CASSEGAGPGNTIYF | TGTGCCAGCAGTGAAGGGGCTGGGCCTGGAAACACCATATATTTT | - | TRBJ1-3 | TRBV6-1 | -
CASSLLTSGGAIDTQYF | TGTGCCAGTAGTCTCCTGACTAGCGGGGGGGCCATAGATACGCAGTATTTT | TRBD2 | TRBJ2-3 | TRBV19 | -
CASSQDPPPDWSRETQYF | TGCGCCAGCAGCCAAGATCCCCCCCCGGACTGGTCCCGAGAGACCCAGTACTTC | - | TRBJ2-5 | TRBV4-1 | -
CASSFGGEGYGYTF | TGTGCCAGCAGCTTCGGAGGGGAAGGCTATGGCTACACCTTC | - | TRBJ1-2 | TRBV11-3 | -
CASMWALSSYEQYF | TGTGCCAGCATGTGGGCCCTAAGCTCCTACGAGCAGTACTTC | - | TRBJ2-7 | TRBV2 | -
CSVGTETQYF | TGCAGCGTCGGAACAGAGACCCAGTACTTC | - | TRBJ2-5 | TRBV29-1 | -
CASSFGGESYNEQFF | TGTGCTAGCAGCTTTGGGGGGGAGTCCTACAATGAGCAGTTCTTC | TRBD2 | TRBJ2-1 | TRBV7-7 | -
CASSFTEVTADTQYF | TGTGCCAGCAGTTTCACAGAAGTTACAGCAGATACGCAGTATTTT | - | TRBJ2-3 | TRBV28 | once
CASSISDRGVEKLFF | TGTGCCAGCAGTATTTCGGACAGGGGGGTTGAAAAACTGTTTTTT | TRBD1 | TRBJ1-4 | TRBV6-5 | -
CASIWVPMRVNSPLHF | TGTGCCAGTATTTGGGTACCGATGAGGGTTAATTCACCCCTCCACTTT | - | TRBJ1-6 | TRBV19 | few
CASSLAGIRLETQYF | TGTGCCAGCAGCTTAGCGGGAATTCGGTTGGAGACCCAGTACTTC | - | TRBJ2-5 | TRBV7-2 | -
CAWSTRGHTQYF | TGTGCCTGGAGTACCAGGGGGCATACGCAGTATTTT | TRBD1 | TRBJ2-3 | TRBV30 | -
CASSFAGGRSYEQYF | TGCGCCAGCAGCTTCGCGGGGGGGCGTTCCTACGAGCAGTACTTC | TRBD2 | TRBJ2-7 | TRBV5-1 | -